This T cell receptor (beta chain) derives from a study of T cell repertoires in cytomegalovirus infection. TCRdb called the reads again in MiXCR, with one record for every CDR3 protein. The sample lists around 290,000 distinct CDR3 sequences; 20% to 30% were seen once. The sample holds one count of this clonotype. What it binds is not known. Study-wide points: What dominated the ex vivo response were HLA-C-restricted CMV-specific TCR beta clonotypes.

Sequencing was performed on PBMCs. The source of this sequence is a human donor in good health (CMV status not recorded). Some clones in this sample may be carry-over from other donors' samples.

The CDR3 loop is CSARDHGGAGTGELFF. The CDR3 nucleotides read TGCAGTGCTAGAGATCACGGGGGGGCAGGCACCGGGGAGCTGTTTTTT. The V and J genes are TRBV20-1 and TRBJ2-2, with 8 positions matching TRBD2. This CDR3 spans 16 amino acids. V lost 0 bases, J lost 4 bases, and 7 bases stayed unmatched. Germline assignment: CDR1 DFQATT and CDR2 SNEGSKA (reference sequence).